This TCR beta chain was profiled in a study of blood T cells in healthy people across ages. Broader study findings: Correlation between TCR beta diversity and naive T cell percentage was strong. In long-lived donors, naive CD4+ cell counts and diversity exceeded those of aged donors.

On this clonotype itself: The antigen is not known.

From germline, CDR1 is MNHNS and CDR2 SASEGT. CDR3 length: 15 amino acids. V trimming: 6 bases; J trimming: 1 base; junction bases outside the gene matches: 6. Using a J-beta primer mix together with a sample-barcoded 5' primer, a second PCR was run for roughly 7 to 11 cycles. A 12-random-nucleotide template-switch adaptor tagged each cDNA molecule. TCRdb called the 5' RACE reads again in MiXCR, with one record for every CDR3 protein. The table shows around 320,000 distinct CDR3 sequences, with roughly a quarter occurring only once. Sequences were obtained from blood. The rearrangement joins TRBV6-1 to TRBJ2-3; 8 bases line up with TRBD2. The receptor's source is a woman in her 70s in good health. The CDR3 region is CASRGSGSGTDTQYF. CDR3 sequence (DNA): TGTGCCAGCAGGGGGAGCGGGAGTGGCACAGATACGCAGTATTTT.